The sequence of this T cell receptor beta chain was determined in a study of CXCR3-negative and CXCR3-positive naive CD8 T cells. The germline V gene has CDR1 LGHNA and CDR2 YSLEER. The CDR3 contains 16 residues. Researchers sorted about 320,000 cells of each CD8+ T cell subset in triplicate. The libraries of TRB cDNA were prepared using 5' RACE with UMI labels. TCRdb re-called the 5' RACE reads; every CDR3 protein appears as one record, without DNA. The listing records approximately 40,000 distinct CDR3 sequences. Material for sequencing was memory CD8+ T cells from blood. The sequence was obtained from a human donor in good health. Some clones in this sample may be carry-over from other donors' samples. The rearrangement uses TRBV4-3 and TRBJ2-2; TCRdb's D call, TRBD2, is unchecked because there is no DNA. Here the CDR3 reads CASSQVDSGETGELFF.